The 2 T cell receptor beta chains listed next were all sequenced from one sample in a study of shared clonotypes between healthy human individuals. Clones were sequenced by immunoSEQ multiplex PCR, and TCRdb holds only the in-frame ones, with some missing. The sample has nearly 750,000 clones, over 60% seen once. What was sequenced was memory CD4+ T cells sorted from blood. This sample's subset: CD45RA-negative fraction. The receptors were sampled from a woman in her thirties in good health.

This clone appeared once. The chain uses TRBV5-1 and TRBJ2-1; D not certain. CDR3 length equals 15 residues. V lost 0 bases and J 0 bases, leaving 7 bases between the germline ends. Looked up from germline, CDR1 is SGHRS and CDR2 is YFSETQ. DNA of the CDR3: TGCGCCAGCAGCTTGGCTACATACTCCTACAATGAGCAGTTCTTC. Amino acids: CASSLATYSYNEQFF.

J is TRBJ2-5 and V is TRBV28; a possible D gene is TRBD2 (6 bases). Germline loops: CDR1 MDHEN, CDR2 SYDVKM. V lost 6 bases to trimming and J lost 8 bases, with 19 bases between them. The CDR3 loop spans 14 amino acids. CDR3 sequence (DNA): TGTGCCAGCAGCCCGGGGGACGCAAGCGATACCCAGTACTTC. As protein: CASSPGDASDTQYF.